This T cell receptor (beta chain) was sequenced during a study of cytotoxic CD8 clonotypes in ibrutinib-treated CLL. The CDR3 runs to 15 residues. V lost 1 base to trimming and J lost 0 bases, with 11 bases between them. CDR1 and CDR2 from the germline V gene are SGHDT and YYEEEE. Clones were sequenced by immunoSEQ multiplex PCR, and TCRdb holds only the in-frame ones, with some missing. In the table there are just over 200,000 clones, roughly 73% of which are singletons. This TCR derives from a human donor with chronic lymphocytic leukemia. The sequences come from PBMCs, collected after 12 months of ibrutinib treatment. The chain has TRBV5-6 and TRBJ2-7; no clear D. The CDR3 spells CASSLLAESSYEQYF. The CDR3, as DNA: TGTGCCAGCAGCTTGTTGGCTGAGAGCTCCTACGAGCAGTACTTC.